What follows are 22 T cell receptor beta chains derived from one specimen sequenced in a study of identical twins. TCRdb re-called the 5' RACE reads with MiXCR, one entry per CDR3 protein. The sample shows approximately 690,000 distinct CDR3 sequences, 5.5% to 7.5% of them seen only once. Sequencing was performed on naive T cells sorted from blood. The receptors stem from a man aged 18 to 35 in good health.

This clonotype came up many times. The chain couples TRBV7-9 to TRBJ1-1; 12 bases match TRBD1. J gave up 4 bases and V 4 bases, and 7 bases lay outside the gene matches. CDR1 and CDR2 from the germline V gene are SEHNR and FQNEAQ (reference sequence). This CDR3 contains 16 residues. The DNA for the CDR3 is TGTGCCAGCAGCTCTTACTCGGGACAGGGGGCCACTGAAGCTTTCTTT. Encoded protein: CASSSYSGQGATEAFF.

The V and J genes are TRBV19 and TRBJ2-7, with D uncertain. This CDR3 spans 13 amino acids. The germline CDR1 and CDR2 sequences are LNHDA and SQIVND (reference sequence). Deletions cut 3 bases from V and 3 bases from J, with 9 bases between. CDR3 nucleotides: TGTGCCAGTAGTATCGGTCTGGACTACGAGCAGTACGTC. Its translation: CASSIGLDYEQYV.

Ten or more counts support this clonotype. The chain combines TRBV24-1 with TRBJ2-3; D is perhaps TRBD1 (5 bases). The CDR3 runs to 15 residues. Germline CDR1 reads KGHDR; CDR2 reads SFDVKD. V was clipped by 5 bases and J by 3 bases, with 14 bases between them. CDR3 DNA: TGTGCCACCAGTGGTCGCAGGGAAAGGACAGATACGCAGTATTTT. This encodes CATSGRRERTDTQYF.

This chain uses TRBV3-1 with TRBJ2-2; 8 positions match TRBD2. Germline V gene sequence: CDR1 LGHDT, CDR2 YNNKEL (reference sequence). Losses at the gene ends were 7 bases for V and 5 bases for J; bases not matched to a gene: 3. The CDR3 totals 13 residues. The CDR3 DNA is TGTGCCAGCAAGGCTAGCGGGACCGGGGAGCTGTTTTTT. Translating gives CASKASGTGELFF.

This clonotype was seen many times. V and J are TRBV12-3 or TRBV12-4 and TRBJ2-3; TRBD1 is a possible D gene (6 bases). V lost 6 bases to trimming and J lost 0 bases, with 13 bases between them. This CDR3 contains 15 residues. CDR3 loop: CASRNRDKSTDTQYF. The CDR3 DNA reads TGTGCCAGCAGGAACCGGGACAAGAGCACAGATACGCAGTATTTT.

The table lists this clonotype with many counts. The rearrangement joins TRBV12-3 or TRBV12-4 to TRBJ2-2; 7 bases align to TRBD2. The CDR3 loop spans 15 amino acids. With 4 bases clipped from V and 6 bases from J, the junction kept 8 bases outside the gene matches. This CDR3 reads CASSSREGGAGELFF. For the CDR3, the DNA is TGTGCCAGCAGTTCCCGAGAGGGAGGGGCCGGGGAGCTGTTTTTT.

The table lists this clonotype with many counts. The V call is TRBV5-6, the J call TRBJ2-7; D is unclear. Germline loops: CDR1 SGHDT, CDR2 YYEEEE. V gave up 3 bases and J gave up 2 bases, with 12 bases separating them. The CDR3 covers 14 residues. CDR3 coding DNA: TGTGCCAGCAGCTCCCTCGCGATAACCTACGAGCAGTACTTC. Its protein product is CASSSLAITYEQYF. Full variable domain (outside the CDR3, taken from reference TRBV5-6 and TRBJ2-7): DAGVTQSPTHLIKTRGQQVTLRCSPKSGHDTVSWYQQALGQGPQFIFQYYEEEERQRGNFPDRFSGHQFPNYSSELNVNALLLGDSALYLCASSSLAITYEQYFGPGTRLTVT.

This clonotype has a handful of counts. J is TRBJ2-7 and V is TRBV30; tentative D call: TRBD2 (6 bases). The V end was cut by 0 bases, the J end by 2 bases, with 14 bases between. Germline CDR1 GTSNPN, CDR2 SVGIG (reference sequence). The CDR3 consists of 15 residues. This CDR3 reads CAWSVSEGSTYEQYF. The DNA for the CDR3 is TGTGCCTGGAGTGTATCGGAGGGATCAACCTACGAGCAGTACTTC. Full variable domain (missing parts from reference TRBV30 and TRBJ2-7): SQTIHQWPATLVQPVGSPLSLECTVEGTSNPNLYWYRQAAGRGLQLLFYSVGIGQISSEVPQNLSASRPQDRQFILSSKKLLLSDSGFYLCAWSVSEGSTYEQYFGPGTRLTVT.

This clonotype was found many times. The chain has TRBV12-3 or TRBV12-4 and TRBJ1-6; TRBD1 matches 7 bases. The CDR3 covers 15 residues. Trimming at V came to 1 base and at J to 10 bases, leaving 7 bases not matched to a gene. This chain's CDR3 is CASSLGSGGDSPLHF. In nucleotides, the CDR3 is TGTGCCAGCAGTTTAGGGTCAGGGGGGGACTCACCCCTCCACTTT.

J is TRBJ2-7 and V is TRBV7-9; perhaps TRBD1 as D (6 bases). Trimming removed 5 bases at V and 2 bases at J, with 13 bases between. CDR1 is SEHNR and CDR2 is FQNEAQ in the germline V gene (reference sequence). The CDR3 contains 14 residues. The CDR3 bases are TGTGCCAGCAGCAACCCGGGACAACCCTACGAGCAGTACGTC. This sequence encodes CASSNPGQPYEQYV.

This chain connects TRBV16 to TRBJ2-3, with TRBD2 matching over 7 bases. The junction had 5 bases not matched to a gene; V was cut back by 6 bases and J by 2 bases. This CDR3 is built from 14 residues. CDR1 and CDR2 (germline): KGHSY, FQNENV. CDR3 loop: CASSPAGPTDTQYF. The CDR3 nucleotides are TGTGCCAGCAGTCCAGCGGGACCCACAGATACGCAGTATTTT.

Only a few counts were recorded for this clonotype. The gene calls are TRBV20-1 and TRBJ2-7; TRBD2 matches at 8 bases. V trimming: 6 bases; J trimming: 7 bases; junction bases outside the gene matches: 14. This CDR3 is built from 14 residues. CDR1 is DFQATT and CDR2 is SNEGSKA in the germline V gene (reference sequence). DNA of the CDR3: TGCAGTGCCCGCCGGGAGGGGCCGTTGGGTGAGCAGTACGTC. Translating it yields CSARREGPLGEQYV.

The chain is built from TRBV3-1 and TRBJ2-3; 7 nucleotides align to TRBD1. With 4 bases clipped from V and 4 bases from J, the junction kept 8 bases outside the gene matches. The CDR3 is made up of 15 amino acids. Germline V gene data show CDR1 as LGHDT and CDR2 as YNNKEL (reference sequence). For the CDR3, the DNA is TGTGCCAGCAGCCCAGGGGGTTTTCGCGCAGATACGCAGTATTTT. Translating gives CASSPGGFRADTQYF.

This clonotype has ten or more counts. The chain carries TRBV9 and TRBJ2-1, with D perhaps assigned TRBD1 or TRBD2 (5 bases each). The germline V gene encodes CDR1 SGDLS and CDR2 YYNGEE. V was shortened by 0 bases and J by 0 bases, with 7 bases between the two germline ends. The CDR3 runs to 15 residues. Here the CDR3 reads CASSVGGFSYNEQFF. The CDR3, as DNA: TGTGCCAGCAGCGTAGGGGGGTTCTCCTACAATGAGCAGTTCTTC.

This clonotype was seen repeatedly, ten times or more. The V gene is TRBV20-1, the J gene TRBJ2-1; possibly TRBD2 for D (6 bases). V was cut by 0 bases and J by 2 bases, with 11 bases left in between. The CDR3 has 15 amino acids. The germline gives CDR1 DFQATT, CDR2 SNEGSKA (reference sequence). The CDR3 DNA sequence: TGCAGTGCTAGAGATCGGAGGGATACCTACAATGAGCAGTTCTTC. It codes for CSARDRRDTYNEQFF.

Many counts were recorded for this clonotype. The J gene is TRBJ2-7, the V gene TRBV11-2, with D unresolved. The CDR3 consists of 15 residues. Germline V gene sequence: CDR1 SGHAT, CDR2 FQNNGV. V shed 0 bases and J shed 0 bases, with 9 bases lying between them. The CDR3 region is CASSLDGRSSYEQYF. The CDR3 DNA is TGTGCCAGCAGCTTAGACGGCAGGAGCTCCTACGAGCAGTACTTC.

This clonotype was detected ten times or more. This chain links TRBV5-1 with TRBJ2-2; tentative D call: TRBD2 (5 bases). Germline V gene lookup returns CDR1 SGHRS and CDR2 YFSETQ. The CDR3 consists of 16 residues. Trimming removed 1 base at V and 1 base at J, with 11 bases between. CDR3 sequence reads: CASSLNTGGNTGELFF. The CDR3 DNA sequence: TGCGCCAGCAGCTTGAATACTGGAGGGAACACCGGGGAGCTGTTTTTT.

The chain employs TRBV12-3 or TRBV12-4 and TRBJ2-5; no definite D call. There are 15 residues in the CDR3. V dropped 3 bases and J dropped 5 bases, with 16 bases sitting between them. The CDR3 protein is CASSFTLVTWETQYF. In nucleotides, the CDR3 is TGTGCCAGCAGTTTTACTTTGGTGACGTGGGAGACCCAGTACTTC.

At least ten counts were recorded for this clonotype. The rearrangement joins TRBV12-3 or TRBV12-4 to TRBJ1-5; no clear D gene. The CDR3 loop spans 12 amino acids. The germline V and J ends were trimmed by 6 bases and 2 bases, with 5 bases remaining between them. Here the CDR3 reads CASRMGNQPQHF. The CDR3 DNA sequence: TGTGCCAGCAGGATGGGCAATCAGCCCCAGCATTTT.

Many counts were recorded for this clonotype. This chain joins TRBV27 and TRBJ2-7; D may be TRBD1 or TRBD2 (5 bases each). The length of the CDR3 is 13 residues. The germline CDR1 and CDR2 sequences are MNHEY and SMNVEV (reference sequence). Trimming pared 3 bases from V and 3 bases from J, leaving 9 bases between. The CDR3 is CASSFGTFYEQYF. The CDR3 DNA follows: TGTGCCAGCAGTTTCGGGACGTTCTACGAGCAGTACTTC.

This clonotype has at least ten counts. The chain carries TRBV12-3 or TRBV12-4 and TRBJ2-1, with D tentatively TRBD2 (6 bases). This CDR3 region has 14 residues. Trimming removed 3 bases from V and 4 bases from J, with 10 bases in between. CDR3 residues: CASSFLRGYNEQFF. CDR3 in DNA: TGTGCCAGCAGTTTCTTACGGGGGTACAATGAGCAGTTCTTC.

This clonotype was counted ten times or more. This rearrangement joins TRBV12-3 or TRBV12-4 to TRBJ2-7; the match to TRBD2 covers 7 bases. J was trimmed by 6 bases and V by 0 bases; bases with no gene match: 2. There are 13 residues in the CDR3. CDR3 bases: TGTGCCAGCAGTTTAGCAGCGGGGACCGAGCAGTACGTC. Translating gives CASSLAAGTEQYV.